This TCR beta chain was sequenced in a study of human T cells and chemical hapten exposure. TCRdb passed the RACE reads through MiXCR, listing each CDR3 protein once. The sample yields 150,000 to 200,000 distinct CDR3 sequences, around 20% seen once. Time point denoted: patch test 1, 2 weeks after DPC sensitization. Documented treatment: therapeutic diphenylcyclopropenone sensitization with weekly scalp DPC. Germline V gene lookup returns CDR1 MNHNY and CDR2 SVGAGI (reference sequence). The length of the CDR3 is 13 residues. V was trimmed by 5 bases and J by 4 bases, leaving 12 bases between them. The sequence came from a woman between 45 and 65 years old with alopecia areata. Some clones in this sample may be carry-over from other donors' samples. The sequencing here drew on whole blood, taken in connection with sensitization to the hapten diphenylcyclopropenone (DPC). The chain links TRBV6-6 to TRBJ2-7; TRBD1 or TRBD2 may be the D gene (6 bases each). DNA of the CDR3: TGTGCCAGCAGTCGGACGGGGGCATACGAGCAGTACTTC. Protein sequence: CASSRTGAYEQYF.